A single T cell receptor (beta chain) is shown here with its context. Its matching antigen is unknown. TCRdb's table, derived via immunoSEQ multiplex PCR, lists solely in-frame clones and lacks some. Of 250,000 to 300,000 clones listed, approximately 94% are singletons. The study pooled second doses at about 4 or about 12 weeks. Trimming left V 4 bases short and J 6 bases short, with 9 bases between. Germline V gives CDR1 LGHDT, CDR2 YNNKEL (reference sequence). CDR3 length: 12 amino acids. This record belongs to a study of T cell responses to AZD1222 COVID-19 vaccine. Study observations and caveats: Spike as a whole was targeted by vaccine-associated CD4 TCRs, dominant at 160-218 and 743-854. Mostly white British, mostly female donors; authors suggested clonal diversity may be underestimated.

Source: peripheral blood, taken 28 days after the second AZD1222 dose. This chain uses TRBV3-1 (or the pseudogene TRBV3-2) with TRBJ1-1; the D is unclear. This clonotype was sampled from an adult who received the AZD1222 COVID-19 vaccine. The CDR3 DNA is TGTGCCAGCAGCCGGGGTGTAGCTGAAGCTTTCTTT. It yields the protein CASSRGVAEAFF.